This T cell receptor (beta chain) was retrieved from a study of blood T cell repertoires in COVID-19. As for the study in general: The samples span acute and convalescent COVID-19 from the United States, Italy and Spain. T cells, B-cell-depleted T cells, or PBMCs provided the cDNA or gDNA that served as material.

The CDR3 totals 13 residues. Germline V CDR1 and CDR2: ENHRY, SYGVKD. Trimming stripped 6 bases from V and 6 bases from J, with 11 bases between. Authors' processing steps: Estimated nucleated cell counts came from reference gene primer amplification. TCRdb's table, derived via immunoSEQ multiplex PCR, lists solely in-frame clones and lacks some. V and J calls and clone size are copied from that table; D and trimming were computed from the DNA. The sample contains around 300,000 clones, around 80% of which appear only once. The TCR comes from a man aged 25 to 40 with active or convalescent COVID-19. J is TRBJ2-2 and V is TRBV10-3, with a weak D call TRBD1 (6 bases). Material for sequencing was peripheral blood. The CDR3 loop reads CAISGPGAGELFF. The CDR3 DNA is TGTGCCATCAGCGGCCCAGGGGCCGGGGAGCTGTTTTTT.